These 29 T cell receptor beta chains came from one sample sequenced in a study of tumor and adjacent non-tumor tissue in lung cancer. No cell sorting was done before RNA was extracted from the tissue. TCRbeta libraries were built with three rounds of nested PCR, modified from ARM-PCR. TCRdb passed the multiplex PCR reads through MiXCR, listing each CDR3 protein once. Of over 60,000 distinct CDR3 sequences listed, around 73% are singletons. Sequencing input: lung tumor tissue. The receptor source for this set is a man in his sixties with non-small cell lung cancer.

Notes on this clonotype: This may be a read error: a much more frequent sequence differs by one nucleotide. The chain is built from TRBV28 and TRBJ1-5, with D tentatively TRBD1 (5 bases). Germline CDR1 and CDR2: MDHEN and SYDVKM. Trimming shortened V by 7 bases and J by 11 bases, and 15 bases separated the two germline ends. This CDR3 is built from 12 residues. The CDR3 spells CASTPPRGSQHF. The CDR3 coding sequence is TGTGCCAGCACTCCGCCGAGGGGATCCCAGCATTTT.

Of note for this clonotype: The conserved phenylalanine or tryptophan is not found at the CDR3 terminus, so this likely reflects a read error. This chain connects TRBV20-1 to TRBJ2-7; 14 nucleotides agree with TRBD2. Germline V gene sequence: CDR1 DFQATT, CDR2 SNEGSKA (reference sequence). CDR3 length: 15 residues. DNA for the CDR3: TGCAGTTCTAGAATAGGACTAGCGGGAGGACGAGAGCAGTACCTC. Its translation: CSSRIGLAGGREQYL.

V gene TRBV29-1 combines with J gene TRBJ1-2, with D maybe TRBD1 (5 bases). Germline CDR1 SQVTM, CDR2 ANQGSEA. CDR3 length: 10 residues. The CDR3 DNA is TGCAACGTAGGAGGGGAAGACTACACCTTC. It encodes CNVGGEDYTF.

The chain carries TRBV5-1 and TRBJ2-1; D is uncertain. Germline V gene sequence: CDR1 SGHRS, CDR2 YFSETQ. The CDR3 consists of 15 residues. Trimming shortened V by 4 bases and J by 0 bases, and 11 bases separated the two germline ends. DNA for the CDR3: TGCGCCAGCAGCCCCGACGGCCTCTCCTACAATGAGCAGTTCTTC. Translated: CASSPDGLSYNEQFF.

Comments on this clonotype: Just one base apart from a much larger clone, this may be a read error. V and J are TRBV5-6 and TRBJ2-7; possible D gene TRBD1, 6 bases. Germline CDR1 reads SGHDT; CDR2 reads YYEEEE. There are 15 residues in the CDR3. The CDR3 region is CVSSPKQGFTYEQYF. Written as DNA, the CDR3 is TGTGTCAGCAGCCCTAAACAGGGATTTACCTACGAGCAGTACTTC.

Comments on this clonotype: With a much larger clone just one base away, this may be a read error. The chain links TRBV12-3 or TRBV12-4 to TRBJ2-1; 9 nucleotides match TRBD1. This CDR3 spans 15 amino acids. V trimming: 6 bases; J trimming: 7 bases; junction bases outside the gene matches: 10. The CDR3 sequence is CASSPGQGMWNEQFF. CDR3 nucleotide sequence: TGTGCCAGCAGCCCGGGACAGGGTATGTGGAATGAGCAGTTCTTC.

This clonotype was recorded a few times. The chain links TRBV6-2 or TRBV6-3 to TRBJ2-1; D uncertain. Between the trimmed V and J ends, which lost 6 bases and 11 bases, there was a span of 17 bases. The CDR3 has 13 amino acids. The germline gives CDR1 MNHEY, CDR2 SVGEGT. CDR3 amino acids: CASSRVIGYKQFF. CDR3 in DNA: TGTGCCAGCAGCCGAGTCATTGGCTATAAGCAGTTCTTC.

Regarding this clonotype: The germline gene is not matched at one end of the junction; a read error may be the cause. This chain uses TRBV6-5 with TRBJ1-5, with D perhaps matching TRBD1 (5 bases). The CDR3 covers 14 residues. The germline V gene has CDR1 MNHEY and CDR2 SVGAGI. CDR3 in amino acids: CTSSRTIGEKPQHF. Here the CDR3 DNA reads TGTACCAGCAGTCGCACGATAGGGGAGAAGCCCCAGCATTTT.

For this clonotype: Relative to the germline gene, one junction end is altered; a read error may explain this. The rearrangement links TRBV20-1 to TRBJ2-1, with 14 bases identical to TRBD2. CDR1 DFQATT and CDR2 SNEGSKA come from the germline V gene (reference sequence). The CDR3 is 16 amino acids. The CDR3 nucleotides are TGCAGTGCTGGACTAGCGGGAGGTGGTTTCTACGATGAGCAGTTCTTC. Translation gives CSAGLAGGGFYDEQFF.

For this clonotype: At one end the junction does not follow the germline gene, possibly because of a read error. The chain links TRBV5-5 to TRBJ2-2; D is possibly TRBD1 or TRBD2 (6 bases each). The CDR3 covers 16 residues. Germline CDR1 and CDR2: SGHKS and YYEKEE (reference sequence). This chain's CDR3 is CAGSPGADSFGRELFF. As DNA, the CDR3 is TGTGCCGGCAGCCCGGGGGCGGACTCCTTCGGCAGGGAGCTGTTTTTT. Full variable domain (rest looked up from reference TRBV5-5 and TRBJ2-2): DAGVTQSPTHLIKTRGQQVTLRCSPISGHKSVSWYQQVLGQGPQFIFQYYEKEERGRGNFPDRFSARQFPNYSSELNVNALLLGDSALYLCAGSPGADSFGRELFFGEGSRLTVL.

The chain combines TRBV29-1 with TRBJ2-7; possible D gene TRBD2, 5 bases. CDR3 length equals 11 residues. CDR1 and CDR2 from the germline V gene are SQVTM and ANQGSEA. Trimming left V 5 bases short and J 8 bases short, with 13 bases between. This CDR3 reads CSVRGCDQQYF. CDR3 coding DNA: TGCAGCGTTCGAGGGTGCGACCAGCAGTACTTC.

Note on this clonotype: An end of the junction does not agree with germline; a read error may underlie this. This chain joins TRBV29-1 and TRBJ2-5; no reliable D call. Per the germline V gene, CDR1 is SQVTM and CDR2 is ANQGSEA. CDR3 length: 12 amino acids. CDR3: CSAEALQETQYF. CDR3 in DNA: TGCAGCGCTGAAGCACTGCAAGAGACCCAGTATTTC.

As for this clonotype: Relative to the germline gene, one junction end is altered; a read error may explain this. CDR3 loop: CASSLQGLSENTIYF. The CDR3 nucleotides are TGTGCCAGCAGCTTACAGGGTCTCTCTGAAAACACCATATATTTT. The chain recombines TRBV6-5 with TRBJ1-3, with D tentatively TRBD1 (6 bases). The CDR3 has 15 residues. Per germline, CDR1 MNHEY and CDR2 SVGAGI.

Turning to this clonotype: A read error is possible here, since a much larger clone lies one base away. The chain is built from TRBV28 and TRBJ2-4; no reliable D call. The CDR3 totals 11 residues. Per germline, CDR1 MDHEN and CDR2 SYDVKM. The CDR3 sequence: CTSLTKNIQYF. CDR3 nucleotides: TGTACCAGCCTTACCAAAAACATTCAGTACTTC. The full variable domain, in which reference TRBV28 and TRBJ2-4 provide the parts outside the CDR3, is DVKVTQSSRYLVKRTGEKVFLECVQDMDHENMFWYRQDPGLGLRLIYFSYDVKMKEKGDIPEGYSVSREKKERFSLILESASTNQTSMYLCTSLTKNIQYFGAGTRLSVL.

A word on this clonotype: A read error may explain this, as a much larger clone is one base away. The genes are TRBV30 and TRBJ1-2; D gene unclear. Between the trimmed V and J ends, which lost 2 bases and 6 bases, there was a span of 7 bases. Germline values: CDR1 GTSNPN, CDR2 SVGIG (reference sequence). CDR3 length: 11 amino acids. The CDR3 DNA reads as TGTGCCTGGAGTTCCGGTAATGGCTACACCTTC. Its translation is CAWSSGNGYTF.

Comments on this clonotype: A read error may produce the germline difference seen at one junction end. V is TRBV20-1 and J is TRBJ1-2, with unresolved D. Germline values: CDR1 DFQATT, CDR2 SNEGSKA (reference sequence). The CDR3 contains 13 residues. CDR3 sequence (DNA): TGCAGTGCCAAGGGTCCTACTAACTATGACTACACCTTC. This translates into CSAKGPTNYDYTF.

This clonotype has only a few counts. At one boundary the junction diverges from the germline segment, which might be a read error. The chain's CDR3 is CSARPPSGRQSYNEWLF. The CDR3 DNA is TGCAGTGCTAGACCCCCTTCCGGGAGGCAATCCTACAATGAGTGGCTCTTC. V gene TRBV20-1 combines with J gene TRBJ2-1; the match to TRBD2 covers 7 bases. The germline gives CDR1 DFQATT, CDR2 SNEGSKA (reference sequence). There are 17 residues in the CDR3.

Of note for this clonotype: The CDR3 does not end in the conserved phenylalanine or tryptophan, so this is likely a read error. The rearrangement uses TRBV12-3 or TRBV12-4 and TRBJ2-3, with D possibly matching TRBD2 (5 bases). The CDR3 runs to 14 residues. Written as DNA, the CDR3 is TGTGCCAGAAGTTTAAGCGGAGGCACAGATACGCAGTATATT. This gives the protein CARSLSGGTDTQYI.

By proportion, this clonotype is medium-sized. This chain connects TRBV12-3 or TRBV12-4 to TRBJ2-6; D tentatively reads TRBD1 or TRBD2 (5 bases each). V was clipped by 7 bases and J by 2 bases, with 12 bases between them. This CDR3 is 15 amino acids long. The CDR3 DNA follows: TGTGCCAGCACCTCCTGGGGGACTGGGGCCAACGTCCTGACTTTC. Translating it yields CASTSWGTGANVLTF.

A remark on this clonotype: A much larger clonotype is one base distant, so this may be a read error. This chain connects TRBV5-4 to TRBJ2-3, with D maybe TRBD2 (6 bases). With 4 bases removed from V and 2 bases from J, the gap between germline ends came to 14 bases. Germline-derived CDR1 and CDR2 are SGHNT and YYREEE (reference sequence). The CDR3 consists of 15 residues. In DNA, the CDR3 is TGTGCCAGCAGCCCCGGGAGACGCAACACAGATACGCAGTATTTT. Amino acids: CASSPGRRNTDTQYF.

With respect to this clonotype: At one end the junction does not follow the germline gene, possibly because of a read error. The rearrangement joins TRBV12-3 or TRBV12-4 to TRBJ1-4; D remains unclear. The CDR3 covers 12 residues. CDR3 in DNA: TGTGCCAGTAGTTCGAGGCCTGAAAAACTGTTTTTT. Amino acid sequence: CASSSRPEKLFF.

This clonotype appeared many times. This chain joins TRBV28 and TRBJ2-2; D not certain. CDR1 is MDHEN and CDR2 is SYDVKM in the germline V gene. Trimming left V 6 bases short and J 4 bases short, with 3 bases between. The CDR3 consists of 11 residues. The CDR3 nucleotides are TGTGCCAGCAGGTCCACCGGGGAGCTGTTTTTT. This translates into CASRSTGELFF. Combining the CDR3 with reference TRBV28 and TRBJ2-2 gives the whole variable domain DVKVTQSSRYLVKRTGEKVFLECVQDMDHENMFWYRQDPGLGLRLIYFSYDVKMKEKGDIPEGYSVSREKKERFSLILESASTNQTSMYLCASRSTGELFFGEGSRLTVL.

Details on this clonotype: One junction end does not reproduce the germline sequence, and a read error may be involved. V gene TRBV29-1 combines with J gene TRBJ1-1; no reliable D call. This CDR3 is 12 amino acids long. CDR1 and CDR2 (germline): SQVTM, ANQGSEA. Here the CDR3 reads CSVGAGNTEAFF. CDR3 coding DNA: TGTAGCGTTGGAGCAGGGAACACTGAAGCTTTCTTT.

In this sample, this clonotype turned up once. The CDR3 carries no conserved terminal phenylalanine or tryptophan, so it likely arises from a read error. The rearrangement links TRBV20-1 to TRBJ2-2, with 9 bases identical to TRBD2. Germline lookup yields CDR1 DFQATT and CDR2 SNEGSKA (reference sequence). V dropped 4 bases and J dropped 5; count of bases not matched to a gene: 11. The CDR3 runs 16 residues. DNA for the CDR3: TGCAGTGCTACTATTGCGGGAGGGCCGGAGACCGGGGAGCTGTTTTTA. It codes for CSATIAGGPETGELFL.

This clonotype came up many times. J is TRBJ1-5 and V is TRBV6-5, with a possible D match to TRBD1 (5 bases). There are 13 residues in the CDR3. Looked up from germline, CDR1 is MNHEY and CDR2 is SVGAGI. Trimming shortened V by 8 bases and J by 0 bases, and 8 bases separated the two germline ends. CDR3: CASGGDSNQPQHF. The DNA for the CDR3 is TGTGCCAGCGGAGGGGATAGCAATCAGCCCCAGCATTTT.

As concerns this clonotype: Sequence at one end of the junction differs from germline and may be a read error. The V gene is TRBV6-5, the J gene TRBJ2-5; 8 bases fit TRBD1. Germline CDR1 reads MNHEY; CDR2 reads SVGAGI. The length of the CDR3 is 15 residues. The CDR3 reads CASGYTGGGGETQYF. In nucleotides, the CDR3 is TGTGCCAGCGGTTATACAGGGGGTGGCGGGGAGACCCAGTATTTC.

The sample holds a few counts of this clonotype. Because it lacks the conserved phenylalanine or tryptophan at the end, this CDR3 is likely a read error. The chain employs TRBV11-1 and TRBJ2-5, with 9 bases fitting TRBD2. The CDR3 is 15 amino acids. Germline values: CDR1 SGHAT, CDR2 FQDESV (reference sequence). Here the CDR3 reads CARSSGLAVGETQYI. In nucleotides, the CDR3 is TGTGCCAGAAGCTCGGGACTAGCAGTGGGGGAGACCCAGTACATC.

This clonotype occurred many times. The junction does not match germline at one end; this may be a read error. J is TRBJ2-1 and V is TRBV29-1, with D possibly called TRBD1 or TRBD2 (5 bases each). CDR1 is SQVTM and CDR2 is ANQGSEA in the germline V gene. There are 16 residues in the CDR3. The CDR3 coding sequence is TGCAGCGTTCGAGCAAACAGGTTTAGAGGGGTTGTGGAGCGGTTCTTC. This encodes CSVRANRFRGVVERFF.

This clonotype was seen at least ten times. The junction departs from germline at one end; a sequencing error may be responsible. The genes are TRBV6-1 and TRBJ1-3, with a tentative D call TRBD1 (5 bases). The CDR3 is 16 residues long. Germline CDR1 is MNHNS and CDR2 is SASEGT. The CDR3 sequence: CASAGHGPSSGNTIYF. CDR3 DNA sequence: TGTGCCAGCGCGGGGCACGGACCGTCCTCTGGAAACACAATATATTTT.